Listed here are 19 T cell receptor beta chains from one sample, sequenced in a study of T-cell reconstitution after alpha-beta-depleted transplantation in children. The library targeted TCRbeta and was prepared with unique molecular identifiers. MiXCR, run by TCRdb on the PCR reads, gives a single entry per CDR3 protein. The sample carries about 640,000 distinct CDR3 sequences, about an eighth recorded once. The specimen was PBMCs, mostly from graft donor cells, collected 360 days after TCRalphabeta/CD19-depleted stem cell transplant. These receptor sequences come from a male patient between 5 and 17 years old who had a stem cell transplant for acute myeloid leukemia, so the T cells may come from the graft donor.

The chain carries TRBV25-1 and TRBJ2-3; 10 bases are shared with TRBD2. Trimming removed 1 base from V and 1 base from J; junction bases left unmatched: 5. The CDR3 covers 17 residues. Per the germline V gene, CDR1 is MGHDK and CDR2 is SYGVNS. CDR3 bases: TGTGCCAGCAGTGAATTTCTAGCGGGAGTACGCACAGATACGCAGTATTTT. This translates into CASSEFLAGVRTDTQYF.

Here the CDR3 DNA reads TGCGCCAGCAGCCAAGATGGGGAAATAGATGAGGCCGGGGAGCTGTTTTTT. It translates to CASSQDGEIDEAGELFF. This sequence joins TRBV4-3 and TRBJ2-2; D uncertain. V lost 0 bases to trimming and J lost 6 bases, with 17 bases between them. Germline-derived CDR1 and CDR2 are LGHNA and YSLEER. The CDR3 extends over 17 amino acids.

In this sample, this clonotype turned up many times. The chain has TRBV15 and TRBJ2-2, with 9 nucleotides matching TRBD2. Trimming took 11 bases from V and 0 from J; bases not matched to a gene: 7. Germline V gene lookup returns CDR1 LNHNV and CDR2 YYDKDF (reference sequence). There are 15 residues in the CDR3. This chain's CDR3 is CASRAGGPNTGELFF. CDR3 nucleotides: TGTGCCTCTAGGGCGGGAGGGCCGAACACCGGGGAGCTGTTTTTT.

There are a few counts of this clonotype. Here the CDR3 DNA reads TGTGCCAGCAGCGTAACCAGGGGGAGGGATTCACCCCTCCACTTT. Translating it yields CASSVTRGRDSPLHF. The gene calls are TRBV9 and TRBJ1-6; 7 bases are shared with TRBD1. The CDR3 consists of 15 residues. V shed 1 base, J shed 8 bases, and the junction held 6 bases outside the gene matches. The germline CDR1 and CDR2 sequences are SGDLS and YYNGEE.

CDR3 sequence reads: CASREGAVTEAFF. The CDR3 nucleotides are TGTGCCAGCAGGGAGGGGGCGGTGACTGAAGCTTTCTTT. This chain links TRBV12-3 or TRBV12-4 with TRBJ1-1; 7 bases align to TRBD1. J was trimmed by 5 bases and V by 6 bases; bases with no gene match: 6. This CDR3 contains 13 residues.

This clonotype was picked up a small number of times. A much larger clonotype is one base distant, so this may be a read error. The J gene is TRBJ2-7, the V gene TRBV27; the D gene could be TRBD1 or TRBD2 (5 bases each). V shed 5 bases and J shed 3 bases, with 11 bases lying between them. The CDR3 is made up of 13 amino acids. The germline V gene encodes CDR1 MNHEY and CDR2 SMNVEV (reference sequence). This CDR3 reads CASSDSGLYEQYF. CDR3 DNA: TGTGCCAGCAGTGACTCGGGGCTCTACGAGCAGTACTTC.

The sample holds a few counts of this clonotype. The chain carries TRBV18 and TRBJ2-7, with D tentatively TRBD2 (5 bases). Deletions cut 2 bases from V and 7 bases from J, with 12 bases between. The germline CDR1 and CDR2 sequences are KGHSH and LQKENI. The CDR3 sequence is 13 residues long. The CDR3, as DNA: TGTGCCAGCTCACCAAGCACCTCGGGGGAGCAGTACTTC. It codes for CASSPSTSGEQYF.

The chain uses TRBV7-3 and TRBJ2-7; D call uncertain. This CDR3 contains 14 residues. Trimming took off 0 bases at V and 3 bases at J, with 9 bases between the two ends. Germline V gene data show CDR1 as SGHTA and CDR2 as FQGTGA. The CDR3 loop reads CASSLTGRSYEQYF. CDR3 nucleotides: TGTGCCAGCAGCTTAACTGGTAGGAGCTACGAGCAGTACTTC.

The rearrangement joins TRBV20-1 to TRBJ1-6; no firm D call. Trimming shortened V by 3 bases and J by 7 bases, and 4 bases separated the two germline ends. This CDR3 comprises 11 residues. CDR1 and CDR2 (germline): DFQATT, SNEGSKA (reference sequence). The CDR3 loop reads CSASSNSPLHF. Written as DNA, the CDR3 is TGCAGTGCTAGTTCCAATTCACCCCTCCACTTT.

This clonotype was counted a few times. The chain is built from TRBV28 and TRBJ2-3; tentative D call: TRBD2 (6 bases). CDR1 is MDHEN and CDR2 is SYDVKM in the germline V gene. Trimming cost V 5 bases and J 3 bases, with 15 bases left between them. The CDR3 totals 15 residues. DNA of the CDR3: TGTGCCAGCAGTAACCACCAGGGAGGAACAGATACGCAGTATTTT. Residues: CASSNHQGGTDTQYF. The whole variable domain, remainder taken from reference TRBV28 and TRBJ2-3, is DVKVTQSSRYLVKRTGEKVFLECVQDMDHENMFWYRQDPGLGLRLIYFSYDVKMKEKGDIPEGYSVSREKKERFSLILESASTNQTSMYLCASSNHQGGTDTQYFGPGTRLTVL.

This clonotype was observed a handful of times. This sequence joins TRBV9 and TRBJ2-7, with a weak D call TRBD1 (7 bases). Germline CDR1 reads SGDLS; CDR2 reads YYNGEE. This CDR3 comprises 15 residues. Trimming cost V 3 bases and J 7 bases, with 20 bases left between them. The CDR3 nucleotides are TGTGCCAGCAGCGAGGAGGGGGCCCCGGTTCGAGAGCAGTACTTC. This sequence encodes CASSEEGAPVREQYF.

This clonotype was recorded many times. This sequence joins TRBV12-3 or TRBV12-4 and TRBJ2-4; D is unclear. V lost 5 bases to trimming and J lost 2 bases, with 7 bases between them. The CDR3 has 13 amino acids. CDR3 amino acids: CASSPGPKNIQYF. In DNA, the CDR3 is TGTGCCAGCAGTCCGGGTCCCAAAAACATTCAGTACTTC.

The chain's CDR3 is CAWRPSREYEQYF. CDR3 DNA: TGTGCCTGGAGGCCTTCGCGGGAGTACGAGCAGTACTTC. The genes are TRBV30 and TRBJ2-7, with 7 bases fitting TRBD2. Germline trimming cut 3 bases from V and 4 bases from J; bases unmatched to any gene: 6. CDR1 and CDR2 (germline): GTSNPN, SVGIG (reference sequence). The CDR3 contains 13 residues.

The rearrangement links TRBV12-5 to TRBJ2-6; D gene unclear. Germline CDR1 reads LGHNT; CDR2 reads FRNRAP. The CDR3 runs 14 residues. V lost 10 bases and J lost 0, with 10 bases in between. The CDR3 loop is CATSLGSGANVLTF. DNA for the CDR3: TGTGCTACCTCCCTGGGCTCTGGGGCCAACGTCCTGACTTTC.

Here the CDR3 DNA reads TGTGCCAGCTCACCACCGGCTTTCCATGAGCAGTTCTTC. The encoded protein is CASSPPAFHEQFF. The rearrangement joins TRBV18 to TRBJ2-1, with unresolved D. V gave up 0 bases and J gave up 8 bases, with 8 bases separating them. CDR1 is KGHSH and CDR2 is LQKENI in the germline V gene. The CDR3 covers 13 residues.

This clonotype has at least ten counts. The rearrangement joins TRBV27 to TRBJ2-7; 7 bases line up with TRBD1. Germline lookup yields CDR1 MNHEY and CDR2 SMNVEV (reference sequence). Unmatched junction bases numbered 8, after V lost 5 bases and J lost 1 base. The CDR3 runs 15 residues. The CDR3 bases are TGTGCCAGCAGTACCTTAGACAGGGTTTCCTACGAGCAGTACTTC. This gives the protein CASSTLDRVSYEQYF.

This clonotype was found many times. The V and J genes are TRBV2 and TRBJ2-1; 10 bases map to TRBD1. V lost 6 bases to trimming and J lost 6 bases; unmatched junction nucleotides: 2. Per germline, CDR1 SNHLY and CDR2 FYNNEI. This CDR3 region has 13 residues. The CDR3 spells CASRDRGGNEQFF. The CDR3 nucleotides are TGTGCCAGCAGGGACAGGGGGGGCAATGAGCAGTTCTTC.

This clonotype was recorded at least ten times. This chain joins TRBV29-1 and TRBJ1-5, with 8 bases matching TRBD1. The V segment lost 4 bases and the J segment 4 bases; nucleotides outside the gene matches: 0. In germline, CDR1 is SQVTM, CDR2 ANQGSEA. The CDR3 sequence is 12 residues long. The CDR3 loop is CSVGQGNQPQHF. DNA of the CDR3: TGCAGCGTTGGACAGGGGAATCAGCCCCAGCATTTT.

As DNA, the CDR3 is TGCGCCAGCAGCCAATTCGTAAGGATCAACACTGAAGCTTTCTTT. Translated, it gives CASSQFVRINTEAFF. The chain uses TRBV4-3 and TRBJ1-1, with D hard to call. V lost 2 bases and J 2 bases, leaving 12 bases between the germline ends. The germline gives CDR1 LGHNA, CDR2 YSLEER. The CDR3 extends over 15 amino acids.